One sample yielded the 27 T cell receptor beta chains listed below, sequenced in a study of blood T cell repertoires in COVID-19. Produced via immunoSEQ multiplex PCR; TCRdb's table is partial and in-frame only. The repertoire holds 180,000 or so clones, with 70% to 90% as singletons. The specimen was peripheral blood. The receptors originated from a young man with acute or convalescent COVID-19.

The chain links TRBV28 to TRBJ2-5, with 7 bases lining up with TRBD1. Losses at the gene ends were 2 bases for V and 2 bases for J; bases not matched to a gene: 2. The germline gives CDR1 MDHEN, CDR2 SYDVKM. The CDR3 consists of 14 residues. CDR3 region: CASSLGTAQETQYF. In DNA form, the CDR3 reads TGTGCCAGCAGTTTAGGGACAGCACAAGAGACCCAGTACTTC.

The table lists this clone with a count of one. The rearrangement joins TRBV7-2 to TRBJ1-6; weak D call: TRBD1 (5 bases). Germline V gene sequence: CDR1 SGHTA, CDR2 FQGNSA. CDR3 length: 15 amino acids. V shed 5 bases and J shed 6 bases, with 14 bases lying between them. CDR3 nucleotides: TGTGCCAGCAGCCCCGGGAGACAGCCTAATTCACCCCTCCACTTT. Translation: CASSPGRQPNSPLHF.

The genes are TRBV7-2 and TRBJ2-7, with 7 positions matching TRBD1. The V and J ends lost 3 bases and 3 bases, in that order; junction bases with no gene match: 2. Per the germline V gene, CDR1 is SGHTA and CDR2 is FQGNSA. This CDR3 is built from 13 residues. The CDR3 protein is CASSLDRNYEQYF. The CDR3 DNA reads TGTGCCAGCAGCTTGGACAGGAACTACGAGCAGTACTTC.

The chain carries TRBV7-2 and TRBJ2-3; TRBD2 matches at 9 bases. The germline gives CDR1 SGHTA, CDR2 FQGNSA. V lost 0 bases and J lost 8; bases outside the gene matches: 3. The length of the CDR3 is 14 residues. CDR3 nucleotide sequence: TGTGCCAGCAGCTTAGCCCTAGCGGGGACTACGCAGTATTTT. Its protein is CASSLALAGTTQYF.

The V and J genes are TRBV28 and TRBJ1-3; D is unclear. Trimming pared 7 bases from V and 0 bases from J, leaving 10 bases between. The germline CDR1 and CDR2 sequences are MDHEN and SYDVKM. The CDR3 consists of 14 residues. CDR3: CASTDSVSGNTIYF. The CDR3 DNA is TGTGCCAGCACCGATTCAGTCTCTGGAAACACCATATATTTT.

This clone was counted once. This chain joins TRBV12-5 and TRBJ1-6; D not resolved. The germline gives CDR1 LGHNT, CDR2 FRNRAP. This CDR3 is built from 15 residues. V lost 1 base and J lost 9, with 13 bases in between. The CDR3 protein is CASGLGSDVGSPLHF. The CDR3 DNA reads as TGTGCTAGTGGTTTGGGGAGTGACGTAGGTTCACCCCTCCACTTT.

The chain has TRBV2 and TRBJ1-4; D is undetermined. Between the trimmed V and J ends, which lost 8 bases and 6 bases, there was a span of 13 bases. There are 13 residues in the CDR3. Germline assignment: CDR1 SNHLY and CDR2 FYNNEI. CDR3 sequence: CASLEERHEKLFF. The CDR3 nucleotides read TGTGCCAGCCTTGAGGAAAGGCATGAAAAACTGTTTTTT.

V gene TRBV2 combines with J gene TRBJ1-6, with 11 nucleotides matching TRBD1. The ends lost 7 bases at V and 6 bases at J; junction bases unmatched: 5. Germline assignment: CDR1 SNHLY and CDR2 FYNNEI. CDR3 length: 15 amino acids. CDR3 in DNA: TGTGCCAGCATACCCGGGACAGGGGGTAATTCACCCCTCCACTTT. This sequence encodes CASIPGTGGNSPLHF.

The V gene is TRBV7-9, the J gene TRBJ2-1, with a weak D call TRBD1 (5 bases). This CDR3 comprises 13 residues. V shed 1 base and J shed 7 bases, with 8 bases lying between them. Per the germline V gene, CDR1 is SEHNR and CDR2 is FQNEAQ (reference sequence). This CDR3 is CASSLGGQNEQFF. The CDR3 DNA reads TGTGCCAGCAGCTTAGGGGGCCAGAATGAGCAGTTCTTC.

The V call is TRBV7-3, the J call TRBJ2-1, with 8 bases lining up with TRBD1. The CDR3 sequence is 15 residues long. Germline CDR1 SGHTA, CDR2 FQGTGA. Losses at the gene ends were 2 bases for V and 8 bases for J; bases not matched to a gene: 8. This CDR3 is CASSLWAGGKYEQFF. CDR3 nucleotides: TGTGCCAGCAGCTTATGGGCAGGGGGCAAGTATGAGCAGTTCTTC.

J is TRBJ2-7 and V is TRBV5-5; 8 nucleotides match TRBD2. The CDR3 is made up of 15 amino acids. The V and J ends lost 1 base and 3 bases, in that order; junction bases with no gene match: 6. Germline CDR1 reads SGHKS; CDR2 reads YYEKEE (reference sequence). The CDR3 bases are TGTGCCAGCAGCTTGACCAGCGGGGGCCTCTACGAGCAGTACGTC. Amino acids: CASSLTSGGLYEQYV.

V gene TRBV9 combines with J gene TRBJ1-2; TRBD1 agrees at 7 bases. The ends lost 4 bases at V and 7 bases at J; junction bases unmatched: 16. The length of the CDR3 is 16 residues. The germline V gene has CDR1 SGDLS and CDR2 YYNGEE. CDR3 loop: CASSPQQGEQQSGYTF. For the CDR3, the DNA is TGTGCCAGCAGCCCGCAGCAGGGGGAACAGCAGAGTGGCTACACCTTC.

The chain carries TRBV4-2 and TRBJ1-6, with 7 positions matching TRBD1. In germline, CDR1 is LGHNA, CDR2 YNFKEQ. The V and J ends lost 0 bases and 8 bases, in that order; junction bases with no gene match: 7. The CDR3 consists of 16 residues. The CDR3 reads CASSQDMTGKDSPLHF. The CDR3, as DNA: TGTGCCAGCAGCCAAGATATGACAGGGAAGGATTCACCCCTCCACTTT.

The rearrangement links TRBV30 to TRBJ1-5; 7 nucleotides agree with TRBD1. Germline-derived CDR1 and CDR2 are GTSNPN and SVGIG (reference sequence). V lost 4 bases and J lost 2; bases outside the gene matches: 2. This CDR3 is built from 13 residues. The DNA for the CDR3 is TGTGCCTGGACTACAGGGGGCAATCAGCCCCAGCATTTT. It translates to CAWTTGGNQPQHF.

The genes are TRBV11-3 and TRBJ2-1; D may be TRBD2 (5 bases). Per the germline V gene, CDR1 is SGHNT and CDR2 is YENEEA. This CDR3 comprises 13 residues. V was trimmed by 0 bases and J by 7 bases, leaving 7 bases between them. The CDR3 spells CASSLDPGNEQFF. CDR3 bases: TGTGCCAGCAGCTTAGATCCGGGAAATGAGCAGTTCTTC.

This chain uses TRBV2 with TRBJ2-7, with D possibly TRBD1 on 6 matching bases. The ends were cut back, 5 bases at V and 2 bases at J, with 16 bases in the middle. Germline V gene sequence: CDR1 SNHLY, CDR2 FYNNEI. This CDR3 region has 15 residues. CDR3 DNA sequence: TGTGCCAGCAGTTTCGGGGACAAAGGCGCCTACGAGCAGTACGTC. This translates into CASSFGDKGAYEQYV.

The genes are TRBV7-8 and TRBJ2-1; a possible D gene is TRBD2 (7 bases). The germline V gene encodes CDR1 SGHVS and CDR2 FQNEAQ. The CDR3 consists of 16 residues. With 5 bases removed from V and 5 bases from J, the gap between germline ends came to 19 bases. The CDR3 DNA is TGTGCCAGCAGCACCCGGGTAGGGGGGGCGCACAATGAGCAGTTCTTC. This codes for CASSTRVGGAHNEQFF.

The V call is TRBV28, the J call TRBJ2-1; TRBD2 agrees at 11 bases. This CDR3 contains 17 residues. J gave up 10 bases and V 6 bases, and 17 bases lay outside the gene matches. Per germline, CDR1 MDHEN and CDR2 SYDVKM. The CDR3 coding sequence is TGTGCCAGCAGGACGCTCAATCTAGCGGGGGGCAGTCTGGAGCAGTTCTTC. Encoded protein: CASRTLNLAGGSLEQFF.

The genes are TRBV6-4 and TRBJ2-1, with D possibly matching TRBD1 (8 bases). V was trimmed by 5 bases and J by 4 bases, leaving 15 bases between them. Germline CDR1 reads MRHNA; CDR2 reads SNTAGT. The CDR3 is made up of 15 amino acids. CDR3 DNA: TGTGCCAGCAGTCAGACAGGGGAGGGGTACAATGAGCAGTTCTTC. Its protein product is CASSQTGEGYNEQFF.

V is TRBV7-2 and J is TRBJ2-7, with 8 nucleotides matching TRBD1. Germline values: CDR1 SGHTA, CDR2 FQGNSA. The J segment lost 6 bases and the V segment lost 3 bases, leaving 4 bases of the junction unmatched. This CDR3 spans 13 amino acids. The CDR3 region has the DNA TGTGCCAGCAGCTTCCTTACAGGGGGCGAGCAGTACTTC. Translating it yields CASSFLTGGEQYF.

The CDR3: CASSSKGQLNTEAFF. The CDR3 DNA reads as TGTGCCAGCAGCTCAAAGGGACAGTTGAACACTGAAGCTTTCTTT. The genes are TRBV7-9 and TRBJ1-1, with 7 bases lining up with TRBD1. This CDR3 is 15 amino acids long. V lost 4 bases to trimming and J lost 0 bases; unmatched junction nucleotides: 5. Germline V lookup: CDR1 SEHNR, CDR2 FQNEAQ (reference sequence).

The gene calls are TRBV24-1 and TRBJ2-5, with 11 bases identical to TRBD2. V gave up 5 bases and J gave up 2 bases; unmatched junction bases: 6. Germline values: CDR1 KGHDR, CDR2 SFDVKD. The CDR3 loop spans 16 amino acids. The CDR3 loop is CATSGGTSGLQETQYF. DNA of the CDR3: TGTGCCACCAGTGGAGGGACTAGCGGTTTACAAGAGACCCAGTACTTC.

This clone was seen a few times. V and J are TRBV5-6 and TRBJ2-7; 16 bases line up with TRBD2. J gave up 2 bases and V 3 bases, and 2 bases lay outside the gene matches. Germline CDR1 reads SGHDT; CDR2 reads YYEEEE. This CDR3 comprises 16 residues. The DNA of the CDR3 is TGTGCCAGCAGCTCGGGACTAGCGGGGGGGCCCTACGAGCAGTACGTC. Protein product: CASSSGLAGGPYEQYV.

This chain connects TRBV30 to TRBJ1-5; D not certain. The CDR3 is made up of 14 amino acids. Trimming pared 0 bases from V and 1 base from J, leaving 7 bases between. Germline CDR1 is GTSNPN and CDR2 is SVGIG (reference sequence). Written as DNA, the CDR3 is TGTGCCTGGAGTGTACAGCAAAGCAATCAGCCCCAGCATTTT. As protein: CAWSVQQSNQPQHF. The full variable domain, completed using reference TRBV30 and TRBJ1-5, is SQTIHQWPATLVQPVGSPLSLECTVEGTSNPNLYWYRQAAGRGLQLLFYSVGIGQISSEVPQNLSASRPQDRQFILSSKKLLLSDSGFYLCAWSVQQSNQPQHFGDGTRLSIL.

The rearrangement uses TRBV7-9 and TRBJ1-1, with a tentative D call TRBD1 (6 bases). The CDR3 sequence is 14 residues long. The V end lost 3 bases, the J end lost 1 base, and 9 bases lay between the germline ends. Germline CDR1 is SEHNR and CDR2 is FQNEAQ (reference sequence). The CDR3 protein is CASSLQGTNTEAFF. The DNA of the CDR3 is TGTGCCAGCAGCTTGCAGGGGACGAACACTGAAGCTTTCTTT.

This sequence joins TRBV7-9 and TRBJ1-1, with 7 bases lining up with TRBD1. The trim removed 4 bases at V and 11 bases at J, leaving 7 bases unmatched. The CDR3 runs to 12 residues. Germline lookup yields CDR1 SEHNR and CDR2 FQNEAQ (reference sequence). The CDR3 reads CASSSGQVGAFF. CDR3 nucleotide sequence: TGTGCCAGCAGCTCCGGACAGGTCGGGGCTTTCTTT.

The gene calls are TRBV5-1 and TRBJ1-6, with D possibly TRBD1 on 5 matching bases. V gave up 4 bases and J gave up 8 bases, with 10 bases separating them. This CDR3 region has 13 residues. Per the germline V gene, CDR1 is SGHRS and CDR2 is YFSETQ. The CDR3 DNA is TGCGCCAGCAGCCGGGGGTACTATTCACCCCTCCACTTT. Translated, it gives CASSRGYYSPLHF. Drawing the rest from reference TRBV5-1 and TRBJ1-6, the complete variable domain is KAGVTQTPRYLIKTRGQQVTLSCSPISGHRSVSWYQQTPGQGLQFLFEYFSETQRNKGNFPGRFSGRQFSNSRSEMNVSTLELGDSALYLCASSRGYYSPLHFGNGTRLTVT.